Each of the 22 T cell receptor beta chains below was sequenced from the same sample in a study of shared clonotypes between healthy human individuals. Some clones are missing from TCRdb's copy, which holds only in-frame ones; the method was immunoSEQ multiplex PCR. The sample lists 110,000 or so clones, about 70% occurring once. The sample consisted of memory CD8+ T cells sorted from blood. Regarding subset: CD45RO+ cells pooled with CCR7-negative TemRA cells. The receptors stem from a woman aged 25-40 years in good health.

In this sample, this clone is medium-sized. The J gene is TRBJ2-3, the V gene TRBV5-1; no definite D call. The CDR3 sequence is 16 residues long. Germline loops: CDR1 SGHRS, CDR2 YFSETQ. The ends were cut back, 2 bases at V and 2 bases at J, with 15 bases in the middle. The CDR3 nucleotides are TGCGCCAGCAGCTTCGAGCATGCCCCGTTCACAGATACGCAGTATTTT. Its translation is CASSFEHAPFTDTQYF. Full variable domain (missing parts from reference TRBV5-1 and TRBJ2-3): KAGVTQTPRYLIKTRGQQVTLSCSPISGHRSVSWYQQTPGQGLQFLFEYFSETQRNKGNFPGRFSGRQFSNSRSEMNVSTLELGDSALYLCASSFEHAPFTDTQYFGPGTRLTVL.

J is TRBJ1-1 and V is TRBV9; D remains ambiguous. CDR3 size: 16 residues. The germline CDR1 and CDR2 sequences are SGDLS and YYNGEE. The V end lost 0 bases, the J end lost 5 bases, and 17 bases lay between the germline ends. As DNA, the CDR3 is TGTGCCAGCAGCGTAGCAGTAAATATGGGAACGACTGAAGCTTTCTTT. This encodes CASSVAVNMGTTEAFF.

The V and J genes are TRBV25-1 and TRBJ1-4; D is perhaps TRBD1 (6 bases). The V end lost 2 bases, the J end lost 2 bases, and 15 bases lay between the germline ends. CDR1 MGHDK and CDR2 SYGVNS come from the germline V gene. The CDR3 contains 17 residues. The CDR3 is CASSEPKGGTTNEKLFF. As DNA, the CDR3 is TGTGCCAGCAGTGAACCCAAAGGGGGGACGACTAATGAAAAACTGTTTTTT.

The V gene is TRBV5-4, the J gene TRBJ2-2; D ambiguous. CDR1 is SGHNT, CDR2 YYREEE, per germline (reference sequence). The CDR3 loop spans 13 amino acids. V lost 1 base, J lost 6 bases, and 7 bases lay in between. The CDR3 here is CASSLNSPGELFF. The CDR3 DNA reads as TGTGCCAGCAGCTTGAACTCCCCCGGGGAGCTGTTTTTT. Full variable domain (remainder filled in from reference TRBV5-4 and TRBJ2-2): ETGVTQSPTHLIKTRGQQVTLRCSSQSGHNTVSWYQQALGQGPQFIFQYYREEENGRGNFPPRFSGLQFPNYSSELNVNALELDDSALYLCASSLNSPGELFFGEGSRLTVL.

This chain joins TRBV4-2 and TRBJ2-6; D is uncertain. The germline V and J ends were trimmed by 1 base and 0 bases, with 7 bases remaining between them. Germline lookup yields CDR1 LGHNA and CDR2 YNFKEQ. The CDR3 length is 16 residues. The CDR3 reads CASSQGADSGANVLTF. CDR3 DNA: TGTGCCAGCAGCCAAGGCGCGGACTCTGGGGCCAACGTCCTGACTTTC.

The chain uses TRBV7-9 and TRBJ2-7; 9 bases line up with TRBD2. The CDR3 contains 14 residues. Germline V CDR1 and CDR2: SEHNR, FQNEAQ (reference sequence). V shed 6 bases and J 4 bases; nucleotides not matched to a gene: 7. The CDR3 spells CASSYAGGSYEQYF. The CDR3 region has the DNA TGTGCCAGCAGTTACGCGGGAGGGAGTTACGAGCAGTACTTC.

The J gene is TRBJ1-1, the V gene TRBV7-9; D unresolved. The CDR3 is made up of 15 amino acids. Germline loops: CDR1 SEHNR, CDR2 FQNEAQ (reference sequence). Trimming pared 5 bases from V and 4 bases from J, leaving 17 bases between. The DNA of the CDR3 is TGTGCCAGCAGCCCCGCCGAATCGAGTTTCACTGAAGCTTTCTTT. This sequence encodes CASSPAESSFTEAFF.

CDR3: CASTGGRADTQYF. The CDR3 DNA sequence: TGTGCCAGCACGGGCGGGAGGGCAGATACGCAGTATTTT. This chain connects TRBV5-6 to TRBJ2-3, with TRBD2 identical over 9 bases. In germline, CDR1 is SGHDT, CDR2 YYEEEE. J was trimmed by 4 bases and V by 6 bases; bases with no gene match: 3. The CDR3 runs 13 residues.

The CDR3 bases are TGTGCCAGCAGTCCGCGACAGGGGGGATTCATTGCTAATGAAAAACTGTTTTTT. This encodes CASSPRQGGFIANEKLFF. The V call is TRBV28, the J call TRBJ1-4; 9 positions match TRBD1. V shed 5 bases and J 3 bases; nucleotides not matched to a gene: 13. Germline values: CDR1 MDHEN, CDR2 SYDVKM. This CDR3 region has 18 residues. Complete variable domain (other parts from reference TRBV28 and TRBJ1-4): DVKVTQSSRYLVKRTGEKVFLECVQDMDHENMFWYRQDPGLGLRLIYFSYDVKMKEKGDIPEGYSVSREKKERFSLILESASTNQTSMYLCASSPRQGGFIANEKLFFGSGTQLSVL.

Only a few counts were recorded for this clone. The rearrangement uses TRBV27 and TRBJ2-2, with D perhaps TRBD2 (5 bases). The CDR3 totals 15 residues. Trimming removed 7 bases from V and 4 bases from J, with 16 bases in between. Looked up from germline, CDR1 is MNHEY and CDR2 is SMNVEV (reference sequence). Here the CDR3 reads CASISGGVGTGELFF. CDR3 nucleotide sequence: TGTGCCAGCATCTCCGGAGGCGTGGGCACCGGGGAGCTGTTTTTT.

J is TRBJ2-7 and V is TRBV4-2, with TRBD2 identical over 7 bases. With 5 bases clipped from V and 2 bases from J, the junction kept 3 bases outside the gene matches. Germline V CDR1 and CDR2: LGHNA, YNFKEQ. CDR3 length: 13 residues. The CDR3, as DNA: TGTGCCAGCAGCGAACTAGCGACCTACGAGCAGTACTTC. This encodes CASSELATYEQYF.

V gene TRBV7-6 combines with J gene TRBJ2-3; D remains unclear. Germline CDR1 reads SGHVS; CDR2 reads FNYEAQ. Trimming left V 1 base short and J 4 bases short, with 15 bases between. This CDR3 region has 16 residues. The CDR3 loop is CASSLVVPDQSDTQYF. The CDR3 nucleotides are TGTGCCAGCAGCTTAGTAGTGCCTGACCAGTCAGATACGCAGTATTTT.

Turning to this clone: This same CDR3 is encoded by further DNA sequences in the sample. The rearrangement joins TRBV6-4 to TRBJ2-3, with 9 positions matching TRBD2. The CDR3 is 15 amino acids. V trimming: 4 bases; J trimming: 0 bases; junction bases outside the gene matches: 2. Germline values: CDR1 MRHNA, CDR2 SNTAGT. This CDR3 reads CASSVTSGSTDTQYF. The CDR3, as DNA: TGTGCCAGCAGTGTAACTAGCGGGAGCACAGATACGCAGTATTTT.

The chain's CDR3 is CASSLRLAYQDNEQFF. Written as DNA, the CDR3 is TGTGCCAGCAGTTTACGACTGGCCTACCAGGACAATGAGCAGTTCTTC. The chain has TRBV27 and TRBJ2-1; unclear D gene. Germline lookup yields CDR1 MNHEY and CDR2 SMNVEV (reference sequence). The CDR3 has 16 residues. Trimming left V 2 bases short and J 5 bases short, with 16 bases between.

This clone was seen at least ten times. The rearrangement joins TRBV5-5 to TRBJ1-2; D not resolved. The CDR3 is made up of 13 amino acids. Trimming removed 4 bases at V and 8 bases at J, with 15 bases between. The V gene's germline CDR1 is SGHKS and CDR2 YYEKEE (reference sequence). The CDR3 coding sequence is TGTGCCAGCAGCCTCGACCGCGTATCGGGCTACACCTTC. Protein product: CASSLDRVSGYTF.

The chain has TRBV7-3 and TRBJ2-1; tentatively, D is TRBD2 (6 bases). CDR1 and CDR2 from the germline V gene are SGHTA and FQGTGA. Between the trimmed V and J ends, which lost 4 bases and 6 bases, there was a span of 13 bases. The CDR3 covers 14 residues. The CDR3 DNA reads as TGTGCCAGCAGCTCCGCGACCGGGAGCAATGAGCAGTTCTTC. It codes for CASSSATGSNEQFF.

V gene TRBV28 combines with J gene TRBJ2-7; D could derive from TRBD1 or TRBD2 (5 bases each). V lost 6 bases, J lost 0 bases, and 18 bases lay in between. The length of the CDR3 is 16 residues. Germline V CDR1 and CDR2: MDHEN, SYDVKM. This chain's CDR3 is CASSQKGTAYSYEQYF. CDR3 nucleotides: TGTGCCAGCAGCCAAAAAGGGACGGCCTACTCCTACGAGCAGTACTTC.

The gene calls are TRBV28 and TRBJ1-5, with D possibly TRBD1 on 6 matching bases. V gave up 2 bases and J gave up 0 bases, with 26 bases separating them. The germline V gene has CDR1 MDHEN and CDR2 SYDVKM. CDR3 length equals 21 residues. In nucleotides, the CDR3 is TGTGCCAGCAGTTTAACCTCCGTAATAGGACAGATCCTTTATAGCAATCAGCCCCAGCATTTT. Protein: CASSLTSVIGQILYSNQPQHF.

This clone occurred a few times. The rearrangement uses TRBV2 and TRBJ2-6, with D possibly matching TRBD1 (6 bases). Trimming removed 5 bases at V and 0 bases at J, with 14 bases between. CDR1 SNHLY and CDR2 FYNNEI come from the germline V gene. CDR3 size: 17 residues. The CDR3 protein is CASSYQTGSSGANVLTF. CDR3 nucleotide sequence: TGTGCCAGCAGTTATCAAACAGGGAGCTCTGGGGCCAACGTCCTGACTTTC. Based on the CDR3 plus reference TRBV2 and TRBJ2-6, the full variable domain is EPEVTQTPSHQVTQMGQEVILRCVPISNHLYFYWYRQILGQKVEFLVSFYNNEISEKSEIFDDQFSVERPDGSNFTLKIRSTKLEDSAMYFCASSYQTGSSGANVLTFGAGSRLTVL.

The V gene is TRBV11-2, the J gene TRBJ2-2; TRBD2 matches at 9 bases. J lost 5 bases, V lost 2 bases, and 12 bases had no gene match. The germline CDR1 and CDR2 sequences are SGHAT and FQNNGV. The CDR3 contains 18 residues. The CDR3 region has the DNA TGTGCCAGCAGCTTACGTAGCGGACTAGCGAGTAAAACCGGGGAGCTGTTTTTT. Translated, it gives CASSLRSGLASKTGELFF.

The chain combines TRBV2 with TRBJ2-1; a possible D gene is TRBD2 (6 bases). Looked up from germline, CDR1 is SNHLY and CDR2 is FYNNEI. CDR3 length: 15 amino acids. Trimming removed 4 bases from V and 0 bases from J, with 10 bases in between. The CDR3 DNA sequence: TGTGCCAGCAGTGTGGCCGGGAGCTCCTACAATGAGCAGTTCTTC. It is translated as CASSVAGSSYNEQFF.

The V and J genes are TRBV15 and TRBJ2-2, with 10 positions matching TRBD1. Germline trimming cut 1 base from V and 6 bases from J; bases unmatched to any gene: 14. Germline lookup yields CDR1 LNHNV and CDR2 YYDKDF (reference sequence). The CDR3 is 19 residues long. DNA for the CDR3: TGTGCCACCAGCAGAGGCCCCTCACAGCGGGACAGGGGACCCGGGGAGCTGTTTTTT. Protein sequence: CATSRGPSQRDRGPGELFF. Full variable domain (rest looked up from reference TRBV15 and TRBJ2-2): DAMVIQNPRYQVTQFGKPVTLSCSQTLNHNVMYWYQQKSSQAPKLLFHYYDKDFNNEADTPDNFQSRRPNTSFCFLDIRSPGLGDTAMYLCATSRGPSQRDRGPGELFFGEGSRLTVL.